The 30 T cell receptor beta chains reported below all come from one sample, sequenced in a study of blood T cell repertoires in COVID-19. The method was immunoSEQ multiplex PCR; TCRdb's version includes in-frame clones alone and lacks a portion of them. The sample has about 160,000 clones, roughly 93% seen once; the top ten hold about 2%. The sample was peripheral blood. These receptors were obtained from a man aged 18-30 years with acute or convalescent COVID-19.

The chain recombines TRBV4-1 with TRBJ2-5; D may be TRBD2 (8 bases). This CDR3 has 17 amino acids. CDR1 MGHRA and CDR2 YSYEKL come from the germline V gene. Trimming took off 0 bases at V and 1 base at J, with 15 bases between the two ends. The chain's CDR3 is CASSQEGGGRPQETQYF. Written as DNA, the CDR3 is TGCGCCAGCAGCCAAGAAGGGGGCGGGAGGCCCCAAGAGACCCAGTACTTC.

The chain joins TRBV12-3 or TRBV12-4 to TRBJ1-6; possibly TRBD1 for D (5 bases). The CDR3 totals 13 residues. The V end lost 2 bases, the J end lost 8 bases, and 7 bases lay between the germline ends. This CDR3 reads CASSLRQHSPLHF. The CDR3 DNA sequence: TGTGCCAGCAGTTTACGACAGCATTCACCCCTCCACTTT.

This chain joins TRBV5-1 and TRBJ1-1; D ambiguous. V lost 1 base and J 1 base, leaving 8 bases between the germline ends. The germline gives CDR1 SGHRS, CDR2 YFSETQ. The CDR3 sequence is 14 residues long. CDR3 bases: TGCGCCAGCAGCTTGCAGGCCTCGAACACTGAAGCTTTCTTT. It translates to CASSLQASNTEAFF.

The CDR3 nucleotides read TGTGCCAGCAGCGTTCGTCGTGGGAGCGGGAACGACAATGAGCAGTTCTTC. It is translated as CASSVRRGSGNDNEQFF. The chain links TRBV7-6 to TRBJ2-1; 7 bases align to TRBD2. Germline assignment: CDR1 SGHVS and CDR2 FNYEAQ. V trimming: 5 bases; J trimming: 5 bases; junction bases outside the gene matches: 15. The CDR3 runs 17 residues.

This chain uses TRBV24-1 with TRBJ1-4; the D gene is possibly TRBD1 (6 bases). Germline V gene sequence: CDR1 KGHDR, CDR2 SFDVKD. The CDR3 spans 17 residues. V shed 4 bases and J shed 8 bases, with 22 bases lying between them. CDR3 loop: CATSDYREYPKKEKLFF. CDR3 nucleotide sequence: TGTGCCACCAGTGACTACAGGGAGTACCCCAAAAAAGAAAAACTGTTTTTT.

This chain uses TRBV19 with TRBJ1-2, with 8 bases that match TRBD1. This CDR3 comprises 13 residues. With V trimmed by 7 bases and J by 8 bases, 9 bases remained unmatched. CDR1 LNHDA and CDR2 SQIVND come from the germline V gene (reference sequence). Written as DNA, the CDR3 is TGTGCCAGTATAGACAGGGGTGTTGGGGGCTACACCTTC. Translated, it gives CASIDRGVGGYTF.

The gene calls are TRBV5-1 and TRBJ1-3; D unresolved. The V gene's germline CDR1 is SGHRS and CDR2 YFSETQ. V was trimmed by 0 bases and J by 0 bases, leaving 13 bases between them. CDR3 length equals 17 residues. The CDR3 DNA sequence: TGCGCCAGCAGCTTGGATGGCAGGAGGCGCTCTGGAAACACCATATATTTT. Translating gives CASSLDGRRRSGNTIYF.

The chain couples TRBV6-5 to TRBJ2-2; TRBD1 is a possible D gene (6 bases). CDR1 is MNHEY and CDR2 is SVGAGI in the germline V gene. Trimming took 2 bases from V and 1 from J, leaving 11 bases between them. There are 16 residues in the CDR3. CDR3 bases: TGTGCCAGCAGTTACATAGGACAGCAGAACACCGGGGAGCTGTTTTTT. This translates into CASSYIGQQNTGELFF.

This chain uses TRBV18 with TRBJ2-5; D is uncertain. Germline loops: CDR1 KGHSH, CDR2 LQKENI. V lost 0 bases to trimming and J lost 4 bases, with 9 bases between them. The CDR3 has 14 amino acids. The CDR3 nucleotides read TGTGCCAGCTCACCACCGGGCAGCCGAGAGACCCAGTACTTC. Residues: CASSPPGSRETQYF. The whole variable domain, filled in from reference TRBV18 and TRBJ2-5, reads NAGVMQNPRHLVRRRGQEARLRCSPMKGHSHVYWYRQLPEEGLKFMVYLQKENIIDESGMPKERFSAEFPKEGPSILRIQQVVRGDSAAYFCASSPPGSRETQYFGPGTRLLVL.

J is TRBJ2-5 and V is TRBV11-2; 8 nucleotides align to TRBD2. The V segment lost 2 bases and the J segment 5 bases; nucleotides outside the gene matches: 10. Germline V lookup: CDR1 SGHAT, CDR2 FQNNGV. CDR3 length: 16 amino acids. The CDR3 DNA follows: TGTGCCAGCAGCTTAACGGGAGGGAGAGGTGGGGAGACCCAGTACTTC. It yields the protein CASSLTGGRGGETQYF.

The chain couples TRBV5-1 to TRBJ2-3, with 8 bases lining up with TRBD1. Per germline, CDR1 SGHRS and CDR2 YFSETQ. V lost 0 bases and J lost 1; bases outside the gene matches: 4. The CDR3 length is 16 residues. The CDR3 reads CASSLEAGGGTDTQYF. In DNA, the CDR3 is TGCGCCAGCAGCTTGGAGGCAGGGGGCGGCACAGATACGCAGTATTTT.

The V call is TRBV5-1, the J call TRBJ1-4; 7 nucleotides line up with TRBD1. CDR1 and CDR2 from the germline V gene are SGHRS and YFSETQ. This CDR3 has 16 residues. The V segment lost 4 bases and the J segment 4 bases; nucleotides outside the gene matches: 10. CDR3 DNA sequence: TGCGCCAGCAGCGATCCCCAACGGGACAGTAATGAAAAACTGTTTTTT. Translation: CASSDPQRDSNEKLFF.

This chain uses TRBV24-1 with TRBJ2-7; 11 bases map to TRBD2. The CDR3 is 16 residues long. Germline V CDR1 and CDR2: KGHDR, SFDVKD. The trim removed 4 bases at V and 1 base at J, leaving 5 bases unmatched. DNA of the CDR3: TGTGCCACCAGTGACCCCGGGACTAGCGGATCCTACGAGCAGTACTTC. Its protein product is CATSDPGTSGSYEQYF.

The chain carries TRBV19 and TRBJ1-5, with 7 positions matching TRBD1. CDR3 length equals 17 residues. V shed 4 bases, J shed 0 bases, and the junction held 9 bases outside the gene matches. CDR1 and CDR2 from the germline V gene are LNHDA and SQIVND (reference sequence). This CDR3 is CASSTPGQLDSNQPQHF. As DNA, the CDR3 is TGTGCCAGTAGTACCCCGGGACAGCTAGATAGCAATCAGCCCCAGCATTTT.

The CDR3 loop reads CASSPRISVGEETQYF. The CDR3 coding sequence is TGTGCCAGCTCACCCCGGATTAGCGTTGGGGAAGAGACCCAGTACTTC. This chain links TRBV18 with TRBJ2-5; D might be TRBD2 (5 bases). The CDR3 contains 16 residues. V lost 3 bases and J lost 3, with 17 bases in between. Germline V gene lookup returns CDR1 KGHSH and CDR2 LQKENI.

J is TRBJ1-1 and V is TRBV19; TRBD1 matches at 9 bases. With 4 bases clipped from V and 5 bases from J, the junction kept 8 bases outside the gene matches. Germline V lookup: CDR1 LNHDA, CDR2 SQIVND (reference sequence). The length of the CDR3 is 15 residues. The CDR3 here is CASSKSGQGKTEAFF. The CDR3 DNA follows: TGTGCCAGTAGTAAGAGCGGACAGGGGAAAACTGAAGCTTTCTTT.

The V call is TRBV20-1, the J call TRBJ2-7; 8 nucleotides agree with TRBD1. Germline V gives CDR1 DFQATT, CDR2 SNEGSKA (reference sequence). The CDR3 has 14 amino acids. The trim removed 3 bases at V and 5 bases at J, leaving 9 bases unmatched. CDR3 protein: CSASIWTGTDEQYF. CDR3 bases: TGCAGTGCTAGTATTTGGACAGGGACAGACGAGCAGTACTTC.

There are a few counts of this clone. The V gene is TRBV5-1, the J gene TRBJ2-3, with D maybe TRBD1 (6 bases). This CDR3 has 16 residues. Trimming took off 4 bases at V and 3 bases at J, with 18 bases between the two ends. Germline CDR1 reads SGHRS; CDR2 reads YFSETQ. CDR3 in DNA: TGCGCCAGCAGCCCGTACAGGGATTGGCGGACAGATACGCAGTATTTT. This encodes CASSPYRDWRTDTQYF. The variable domain in full, completed from reference TRBV5-1 and TRBJ2-3, reads KAGVTQTPRYLIKTRGQQVTLSCSPISGHRSVSWYQQTPGQGLQFLFEYFSETQRNKGNFPGRFSGRQFSNSRSEMNVSTLELGDSALYLCASSPYRDWRTDTQYFGPGTRLTVL.

The chain couples TRBV6-1 to TRBJ2-3; D is possibly TRBD1 (5 bases). The V gene's germline CDR1 is MNHNS and CDR2 SASEGT. This CDR3 region has 12 residues. The V gene lost 2 bases and the J gene lost 9 bases, with 9 bases spanning the gap. The CDR3 reads CASSERTLTQYF. CDR3 coding DNA: TGTGCCAGCAGTGAAAGGACACTCACGCAGTATTTT.

V gene TRBV27 combines with J gene TRBJ2-7; D is unclear. The CDR3 is 12 amino acids. Germline V CDR1 and CDR2: MNHEY, SMNVEV (reference sequence). Trimming pared 6 bases from V and 4 bases from J, leaving 10 bases between. The CDR3 protein is CASSRYPYEQYF. The CDR3, as DNA: TGTGCCAGCAGCCGGTACCCTTACGAGCAGTACTTC.

The chain couples TRBV15 to TRBJ1-1, with D tentatively TRBD1 (5 bases). CDR1 is LNHNV, CDR2 YYDKDF, per germline (reference sequence). V lost 0 bases and J 3 bases, leaving 17 bases between the germline ends. This CDR3 comprises 17 residues. CDR3 loop: CATSREAGLSGYTEAFF. The CDR3 DNA sequence: TGTGCCACCAGCAGAGAGGCAGGGTTAAGTGGGTACACTGAAGCTTTCTTT.

The rearrangement uses TRBV5-1 and TRBJ2-1, with 8 bases matching TRBD1. The length of the CDR3 is 17 residues. Per germline, CDR1 SGHRS and CDR2 YFSETQ. V dropped 1 base and J dropped 7; count of bases not matched to a gene: 13. The CDR3 loop is CASSLFLAGQVRNEQFF. DNA for the CDR3: TGCGCCAGCAGCTTGTTTTTGGCGGGACAGGTACGAAATGAGCAGTTCTTC.

The chain combines TRBV5-1 with TRBJ1-5; D might be TRBD1 (5 bases). Germline V gene data show CDR1 as SGHRS and CDR2 as YFSETQ. The V and J ends lost 0 bases and 7 bases respectively, with 8 bases between them. The CDR3 totals 13 residues. The CDR3 sequence: CASSLEGRQPQHF. As DNA, the CDR3 is TGCGCCAGCAGCTTGGAGGGGAGGCAGCCCCAGCATTTT. Variable domain in full (rest from reference TRBV5-1 and TRBJ1-5): KAGVTQTPRYLIKTRGQQVTLSCSPISGHRSVSWYQQTPGQGLQFLFEYFSETQRNKGNFPGRFSGRQFSNSRSEMNVSTLELGDSALYLCASSLEGRQPQHFGDGTRLSIL.

This clone was observed once. The V and J genes are TRBV5-1 and TRBJ1-2, with 11 bases fitting TRBD1. The V gene's germline CDR1 is SGHRS and CDR2 YFSETQ. Trimming took 2 bases from V and 8 from J; bases not matched to a gene: 5. This CDR3 is built from 14 residues. The CDR3 loop is CASSLMGQGGGYTF. CDR3 in DNA: TGCGCCAGCAGCTTAATGGGACAGGGGGGCGGCTACACCTTC.

The chain links TRBV5-1 to TRBJ1-1, with 9 bases lining up with TRBD1. Looked up from germline, CDR1 is SGHRS and CDR2 is YFSETQ. The CDR3 runs 14 residues. V lost 3 bases, J lost 2 bases, and 2 bases stayed unmatched. The CDR3 here is CASSWGQGNTEAFF. The CDR3 nucleotides read TGCGCCAGCAGCTGGGGACAGGGCAACACTGAAGCTTTCTTT.

V usage is TRBV12-1 and J usage is TRBJ1-2. TRBV12-1 is termed a pseudogene. The CDR3 has 14 amino acids. The CDR3 loop reads CASPHKAGVYGYTF. The CDR3 coding sequence is TGTGCCAGTCCGCACAAGGCGGGCGTCTATGGCTACACCTTC.

The J gene is TRBJ1-2, the V gene TRBV5-6; D might be TRBD1 (5 bases). The CDR3 length is 16 residues. Per the germline V gene, CDR1 is SGHDT and CDR2 is YYEEEE. The V end was cut by 0 bases, the J end by 4 bases, with 16 bases between. The CDR3 reads CASSLGLGDSSYGYTF. In DNA form, the CDR3 reads TGTGCCAGCAGCTTGGGTTTAGGAGACAGCAGCTATGGCTACACCTTC. The whole variable domain, filled in from reference TRBV5-6 and TRBJ1-2, reads DAGVTQSPTHLIKTRGQQVTLRCSPKSGHDTVSWYQQALGQGPQFIFQYYEEEERQRGNFPDRFSGHQFPNYSSELNVNALLLGDSALYLCASSLGLGDSSYGYTFGSGTRLTVV.

The gene calls are TRBV29-1 and TRBJ2-7; possibly TRBD1 for D (6 bases). From germline, CDR1 is SQVTM and CDR2 ANQGSEA. The CDR3 runs to 13 residues. Trimming cost V 7 bases and J 12 bases, with 25 bases left between them. DNA of the CDR3: TGCAGCGCCACGCTTGGGGGCCAAGGTCTTTCGTACTTC. Translation: CSATLGGQGLSYF.

This chain connects TRBV30 to TRBJ2-2; the D gene is possibly TRBD2 (7 bases). V was cut by 4 bases and J by 0 bases, with 18 bases left in between. This CDR3 comprises 17 residues. Germline V CDR1 and CDR2: GTSNPN, SVGIG (reference sequence). CDR3 DNA sequence: TGTGCCTGGACCCCCTCGCGGGGGACATCGAACACCGGGGAGCTGTTTTTT. Its translation: CAWTPSRGTSNTGELFF. Supplemented by reference TRBV30 and TRBJ2-2, the full variable domain reads SQTIHQWPATLVQPVGSPLSLECTVEGTSNPNLYWYRQAAGRGLQLLFYSVGIGQISSEVPQNLSASRPQDRQFILSSKKLLLSDSGFYLCAWTPSRGTSNTGELFFGEGSRLTVL.

Here the CDR3 reads CASSLAEGANEQFF. The CDR3 DNA follows: TGTGCCAGCAGCTTAGCTGAGGGGGCTAATGAGCAGTTCTTC. The rearrangement links TRBV7-9 to TRBJ2-1; 7 nucleotides agree with TRBD1. Losses at the gene ends were 0 bases for V and 7 bases for J; bases not matched to a gene: 3. This CDR3 is built from 14 residues. The V gene's germline CDR1 is SEHNR and CDR2 FQNEAQ (reference sequence).